This T cell receptor (beta chain) was obtained from a study of blood T cell repertoires in COVID-19 (dated by TCRdb to about 2020). At the level of the whole study: Samples covering the acute and convalescent phases of COVID-19 were provided by collaborators in the United States, Italy and Spain. The samples were drawn from the first 160 participants of the ongoing ImmuneRACE study and from roughly 1,300 subjects provided by 6 global collaborators. The prospective study material was composed of cDNA or gDNA derived from T cells, B-cell-depleted T cells, or PBMCs. Sample metadata almost always included a de-identified subject ID, COVID-19 status, age in years and sex. The repertoires were released in a freely available public database meant as a resource for research on the immune response to SARS-CoV-2. Subjects who had been exposed to COVID-19, were actively infected with it, or had recovered from it provided the deeply sampled blood TCRbeta repertoires that made up the dataset. HLA class I and class II types, where available, came from metadata supplied by the sample provider rather than from assay-based typing. What the authors observed across the whole study: The quantity of clinical and demographic metadata differed by source and by participant and was supplied without curation.

The immunoSEQ Assay, a bias-controlled multiplex PCR, was used to amplify TCRbeta CDR3 regions from genomic DNA. As for the authors' bioinformatics: The number of nucleated cells in each sample was estimated from the amplification of reference gene primers within the assay. Sequence reads were collapsed and filtered to measure the absolute abundance of every unique TCRbeta CDR3 rearrangement. For each sample, productive Simpson clonality was calculated by taking the square root of Simpson's diversity index across productive rearrangements. The table was pulled from immuneACCESS by TCRdb, which kept in-frame rearrangements only. Such tables lose some clones; where checked, under half of the loss comes from unresolved V genes, and the rest has no known cause. V and J calls plus clone size are reproduced from that table; the DNA served to infer D and trimming. The sample has approximately 210,000 clones on record, approximately 90% of them singletons. The top ten clonotypes cover 4.4% of the sample.

The junction shows trimming of 3 bases on V and 2 bases on J, plus 17 bases between the germline ends. The CDR3 holds 15 amino acids from the cysteine to the phenylalanine. Only the CDR3 DNA stays, 45 bases, in frame from base 1. CDR1 and CDR2, per the germline V gene (reference sequence), are DFQATT and SNEGSKA. Collaborating institutions collected whole blood in K2EDTA tubes following their own protocols. For TCRbeta analysis, collaborators shipped samples in one of three forms: frozen whole blood, isolated PBMCs, or DNA extracted from either of those sample types. Regarding this clone: The antigen it recognizes is unknown. The record has no base qualities; no much larger clone is one base away.

Sequencing used peripheral blood. The sequence is built from TRBV20-1 and TRBJ2-7; D gene: possibly TRBD1, on 6 matching bases. This clonotype was obtained from a human donor in a cohort sampled during active COVID-19. The nucleotide sequence reads TGCAGTGCTAGTAACCCAGGACAGACGACCTACGAGCAGTACTTC. This is translated as CSASNPGQTTYEQYF.